This section outlines one T cell receptor (beta chain) sequence together with its context. No antigen is known for it. Per-base quality was not reported, and no clone a single base away is much larger than it. Using the deep immunoSEQ assay, multiplex PCR amplified TCR CDR3 regions from genomic DNA. Extracted genomic DNA from each cell subset was distributed evenly across all wells of several immunoSEQ 96-well plates, and each plate was treated as a replicate. For unsorted PBMC, each replicate PCR was loaded with about 270 ng genomic DNA, equivalent to about 30,000 T cell genomes. Genomic DNA from unsorted PBMC was sequenced over ten immunoSEQ deep assay plates. Purified libraries were measured with a Qubit 3.0 fluorometer, size-checked on a Bioanalyzer 2100, and measured again with the KAPA Library Quantification kit. Each immunoSEQ 96-well plate was sequenced on its own single-read 150-cycle Illumina NextSeq 550 flow cell. The source study handled its data this way. Because only junctional sequences without quality scores were contained in the immunoSEQ output, filtering matching that applied to full-length reads could not be performed. To assign V/J genes and CDR3, sequences were annotated against IMGT germline references using PyIR, a Python wrapper for IgBLAST v1.9. Reads with weak V/J assignments (E-value above 1e-6), missing CDR3, stop codons, out-of-frame junctions, or ambiguous translated residues were removed. V3J clonotypes were defined as sequences sharing an identical inferred V gene, J gene, and CDR3 amino acid sequence. Percentage overlap between repertoires was computed as shared unique clonotypes divided by the size of the smaller repertoire. Richness of each repertoire was evaluated using RTK rarefaction, the Chao1 estimator, and Recon v2.1 estimates of unobserved clonotypes. Here the immuneACCESS table is served through TCRdb, limited to in-frame sequences with V and J called. Missing clones are a known gap in these copies; in checked studies unresolved V genes cover under half, and the rest lacks a known reason. V and J calls and clone size are those listed in that table; D and trimming were worked out from the DNA. This sample lists 400,000 to 500,000 clones; 79% were detected once. The ten top clones hold 10% to 15% of the sample.

The data belong to a study of shared clonotypes between healthy human individuals (TCRdb year 2020). With regard to the full study: The cohort comprised a couple of women and a few men aged 18 to 49 years. To estimate repertoire size and how much clonotypes are shared between individuals, the study performed deep sequencing of blood TCR repertoires from roughly five healthy adults. Different laboratories and diverse techniques were used to prepare libraries and sequence TCR repertoires, to increase sequencing depth and limit assay-specific biases. Between about 0.85 and 8.9 billion PBMCs per donor were obtained by leukapheresis. Results the study describes overall, beyond this receptor: The small number of donors limited the genetic and exposure-history diversity represented. Sampling was restricted to blood, and TCR repertoires in tissue are likely to differ from TCR repertoires in blood. Based on pairwise subsampling, the degree of clonotype sharing among donors was expected to be affected by sequencing depth.

The donors were healthy, HIV-negative adults who had no recently reported acute infections or vaccinations. Every donor was a Caucasian adult living in Nashville, Tennessee, USA. For unsorted samples, tens of millions of PBMCs were counted, and genomic DNA was extracted using the QIAamp DNA Blood Mini kit. Blood was collected by leukapheresis, and PBMCs were isolated by Ficoll-Histopaque density gradient centrifugation and then cryopreserved in liquid nitrogen vapor phase. Trimming removed 0 bases from V and 2 bases from J; the gene matches leave 2 bases unexplained. The CDR3 starts with the cysteine, ends with the phenylalanine, and has 14 residues. Of the read, only the CDR3 DNA is kept; its 42 bases are in frame from base 1. Taken from the germline V gene, the CDR1 and CDR2 loops are SGHDT and YYEEEE.

This clonotype originated in a middle-aged woman in good health. Some clones in this sample may be carry-over from other donors' samples. The chain joins TRBV5-6 to TRBJ2-7, with TRBD2 identical over 7 junction bases. Sequences were obtained from PBMCs. This receptor carries the CDR3 CASSLGLATYEQYF. The nucleotides are TGTGCCAGCAGCTTGGGACTAGCAACCTACGAGCAGTACTTC.